Listed here are 2 T cell receptor beta chains from one sample, sequenced in a study of blood T cell repertoires in COVID-19. Profiled with immunoSEQ multiplex PCR; TCRdb holds only in-frame clones, not every one. The profile shows 200,000 or so clones, 70% to 90% of them singletons. Sequencing input: peripheral blood. The receptors stem from a man aged 60 to 75 with acute or convalescent COVID-19.

The sample holds one count of this clone. The J gene is TRBJ2-5, the V gene TRBV7-2; 16 bases fit TRBD2. V lost 1 base, J lost 5 bases, and 1 base stayed unmatched. The CDR3 spans 16 residues. Germline-derived CDR1 and CDR2 are SGHTA and FQGNSA. CDR3 protein: CASSLVGLAGGETQYF. CDR3 DNA sequence: TGTGCCAGCAGCTTAGTGGGACTAGCGGGAGGGGAGACCCAGTACTTC.

The genes are TRBV19 and TRBJ2-7; 8 positions agree with TRBD1. The CDR3 covers 14 residues. Per germline, CDR1 LNHDA and CDR2 SQIVND (reference sequence). The junction had 6 bases not matched to a gene; V was cut back by 5 bases and J by 3 bases. CDR3 protein: CASSWTGTGYEQYF. The DNA for the CDR3 is TGTGCCAGTAGTTGGACAGGGACTGGCTACGAGCAGTACTTC.